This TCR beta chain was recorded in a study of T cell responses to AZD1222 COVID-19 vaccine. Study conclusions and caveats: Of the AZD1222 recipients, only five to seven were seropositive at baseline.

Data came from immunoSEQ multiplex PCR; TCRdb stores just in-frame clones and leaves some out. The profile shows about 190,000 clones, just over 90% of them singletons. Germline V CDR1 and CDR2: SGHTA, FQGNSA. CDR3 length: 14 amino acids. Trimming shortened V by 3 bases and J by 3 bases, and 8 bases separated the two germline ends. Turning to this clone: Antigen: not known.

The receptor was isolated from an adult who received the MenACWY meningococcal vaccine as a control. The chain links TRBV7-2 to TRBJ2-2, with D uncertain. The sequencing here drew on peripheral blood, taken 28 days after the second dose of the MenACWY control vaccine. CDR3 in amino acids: CASSFSTYTGELFF. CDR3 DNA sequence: TGTGCCAGCAGCTTTTCCACCTACACCGGGGAGCTGTTTTTT.